The next 2 T cell receptor beta chains were all read from a single sample in a study of beta chain features in type 1 diabetes. Expressed TCRB transcripts were sequenced, since all the RNA that had been isolated was reverse transcribed. Data came from immunoSEQ multiplex PCR; TCRdb stores just in-frame clones and leaves some out. The sample contains around 450,000 clones, roughly 10% of which appear only once. Sequenced input: naive CD4+ T cells from blood. These receptors all stem from a woman younger than 35 in good health.

The rearrangement joins TRBV4-3 to TRBJ2-3; D possibly corresponds to TRBD2 (6 bases). V was clipped by 5 bases and J by 4 bases, with 16 bases between them. This CDR3 spans 15 amino acids. Per germline, CDR1 LGHNA and CDR2 YSLEER. The CDR3, as DNA: TGCGCCAGCAGCGCGGGACCCCTGGGATCAGATACGCAGTATTTT. Protein sequence: CASSAGPLGSDTQYF.

This clone has just a few counts. Different DNA sequences within this sample yield the same CDR3. The gene calls are TRBV7-9 and TRBJ2-3; the D gene could be TRBD1 or TRBD2 (5 bases each). V lost 2 bases and J lost 0, with 6 bases in between. The CDR3 covers 14 residues. The germline V gene has CDR1 SEHNR and CDR2 FQNEAQ (reference sequence). This chain's CDR3 is CASSLRDSTDTQYF. Written as DNA, the CDR3 is TGTGCCAGCAGCTTAAGGGACAGCACAGATACGCAGTATTTT.